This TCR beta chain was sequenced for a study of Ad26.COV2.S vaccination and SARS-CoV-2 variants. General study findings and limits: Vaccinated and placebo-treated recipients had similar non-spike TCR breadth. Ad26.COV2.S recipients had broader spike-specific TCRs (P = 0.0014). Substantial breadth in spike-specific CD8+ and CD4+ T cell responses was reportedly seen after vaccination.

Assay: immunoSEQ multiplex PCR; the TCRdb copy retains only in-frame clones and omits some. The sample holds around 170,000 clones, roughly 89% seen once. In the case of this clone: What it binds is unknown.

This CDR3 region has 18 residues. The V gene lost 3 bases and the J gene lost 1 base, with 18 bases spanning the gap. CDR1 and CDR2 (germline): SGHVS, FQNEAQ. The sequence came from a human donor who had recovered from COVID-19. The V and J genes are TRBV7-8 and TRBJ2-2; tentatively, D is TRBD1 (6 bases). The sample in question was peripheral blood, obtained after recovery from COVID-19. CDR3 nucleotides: TGTGCCAGCAGCTTCCCTCGGACAGCGCCAGAGAACACCGGGGAGCTGTTTTTT. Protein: CASSFPRTAPENTGELFF.